Detailed here is one T cell receptor beta chain. Its target is unknown. The data belong to a study of beta chain features in type 1 diabetes. Study context: Examination of sorted cells across all samples involved approximately 100,000,000 cells.

Study-level points and caveats: Shorter templates might be favored by PCR, equally in patients and controls. Healthy donors had naive, central memory and Treg TCRB repertoires that appeared less similar than those seen among patients. Researchers report that Type 1 diabetes patients had moderately but significantly shorter TCRB CDR3s across all four CD4+ subsets.

Expressed TCRB transcripts were sequenced, since all the RNA that had been isolated was reverse transcribed. Only in-frame clones appear in the TCRdb table, and some are missing; sequencing was by immunoSEQ multiplex PCR. Of about 150,000 clones in the sample, about 12% were seen once. The CDR3 contains 12 residues. Germline CDR1 and CDR2: GTSNPN and SVGIG (reference sequence). V was shortened by 2 bases and J by 11 bases, with 13 bases between the two germline ends. Sorting based on CD45RO/CCR7/CD25/CD127/CD95/CD27 separated CD4+ naive, central memory, regulatory and stem cell-like memory cells. The rearrangement joins TRBV30 to TRBJ1-5; a weak D match, TRBD1 (6 bases). The source is a man aged 18 to 29 with type 1 diabetes. Sequenced material: central memory CD4+ T cells from blood. Here the CDR3 DNA reads TGTGCCTGGAGTCGAAAACAGGGATCCCAGCATTTT. Its protein is CAWSRKQGSQHF.